Listed below are T cell receptor beta chains from one sample, sequenced in a study of blood T cell repertoires in COVID-19. Produced via immunoSEQ multiplex PCR; TCRdb's table is partial and in-frame only. The data contain some 320,000 clones, 85% of them singletons. What was sequenced was PBMCs or T cells enriched from blood (not recorded which). These receptors were obtained from a woman in her twenties or thirties who had been exposed to COVID-19. CDR3s include the opening cysteine and the closing phenylalanine or tryptophan. Fields, in order: D gene, J gene, V gene, clone size, CDR3 protein, CDR3 DNA. A D gene is named only where the DNA matches it firmly. Only part of the rows carry a size: once, few, many, or a class if the clone is expanded.

d_call: .; j_call: TRBJ1-1; v_call: TRBV24-1; clone_size: .; cdr3_aa: CATRAGSSTEAFF; cdr3_nt: TGTGCCACCAGGGCCGGGTCCAGCACTGAAGCTTTCTTT
d_call: TRBD2; j_call: TRBJ2-7; v_call: TRBV4-2; clone_size: .; cdr3_aa: CASSQEFASGGYYEQYF; cdr3_nt: TGTGCCAGCAGCCAAGAATTCGCTAGCGGGGGTTACTACGAGCAGTACTTC
d_call: .; j_call: TRBJ1-4; v_call: TRBV3-1/TRBV3-2; clone_size: once; cdr3_aa: CASRETNRGNEKLFF; cdr3_nt: TGTGCCAGCAGGGAAACAAACCGGGGGAATGAAAAACTGTTTTTT
d_call: TRBD1; j_call: TRBJ1-6; v_call: TRBV13; clone_size: .; cdr3_aa: CASSLDRVSPLHF; cdr3_nt: TGTGCCAGCAGCTTGGACAGGGTTTCACCCCTCCACTTT
d_call: TRBD2; j_call: TRBJ2-5; v_call: TRBV7-2; clone_size: .; cdr3_aa: CASSLDSGGAVGETQYF; cdr3_nt: TGTGCCAGCAGCTTAGACAGCGGGGGGGCGGTTGGGGAGACCCAGTACTTC
d_call: TRBD1; j_call: TRBJ1-2; v_call: TRBV2; clone_size: .; cdr3_aa: CASKEGTGDYYGYTF; cdr3_nt: TGTGCCAGCAAGGAGGGGACAGGGGATTATTATGGCTACACCTTC
d_call: .; j_call: TRBJ1-4; v_call: TRBV5-1; clone_size: few; cdr3_aa: CASSAGWTATNEKLFF; cdr3_nt: TGCGCCAGCAGCGCGGGTTGGACAGCAACTAATGAAAAACTGTTTTTT
d_call: TRBD2; j_call: TRBJ2-2; v_call: TRBV7-9; clone_size: .; cdr3_aa: CASSYGLAGVIRPTGELFF; cdr3_nt: TGTGCCAGCAGTTATGGACTAGCGGGGGTTATCCGGCCCACCGGGGAGCTGTTTTTT
d_call: .; j_call: TRBJ2-5; v_call: TRBV15; clone_size: .; cdr3_aa: CATTYVGSSKETQYF; cdr3_nt: TGTGCCACCACCTACGTCGGTAGCAGTAAAGAGACCCAGTACTTC
d_call: TRBD2; j_call: TRBJ2-1; v_call: TRBV30; clone_size: .; cdr3_aa: CAWTVGTSGGAGEQFF; cdr3_nt: TGTGCCTGGACCGTAGGGACTAGCGGGGGGGCGGGGGAGCAGTTCTTC
d_call: TRBD2; j_call: TRBJ2-2; v_call: TRBV5-4; clone_size: .; cdr3_aa: CASRKRENTGELFF; cdr3_nt: TGTGCCAGCAGAAAGCGGGAAAACACCGGGGAGCTGTTTTTT
d_call: TRBD1; j_call: TRBJ1-6; v_call: TRBV24-1; clone_size: few; cdr3_aa: CATSSGTGENSPLHF; cdr3_nt: TGTGCCACCAGTTCCGGGACAGGGGAAAATTCACCCCTCCACTTT
d_call: .; j_call: TRBJ2-2; v_call: TRBV5-1; clone_size: .; cdr3_aa: CASSLAAGINTGELFF; cdr3_nt: TGCGCCAGCAGCTTGGCGGCGGGGATTAACACCGGGGAGCTGTTTTTT
d_call: TRBD1; j_call: TRBJ1-3; v_call: TRBV11-2; clone_size: .; cdr3_aa: CASRDDRAGNTIYF; cdr3_nt: TGTGCCAGCAGAGACGACAGGGCTGGAAACACCATATATTTT
d_call: TRBD1; j_call: TRBJ1-3; v_call: TRBV19; clone_size: .; cdr3_aa: CASSGRTGRTGNTIYF; cdr3_nt: TGTGCCAGTAGTGGACGGACAGGGAGAACTGGAAACACCATATATTTT
d_call: TRBD2; j_call: TRBJ2-3; v_call: TRBV7-3; clone_size: .; cdr3_aa: CASSLMGLAGSSTDTQYF; cdr3_nt: TGTGCCAGCAGCTTAATGGGACTAGCGGGGTCAAGCACAGATACGCAGTATTTT
d_call: .; j_call: TRBJ1-3; v_call: TRBV4-1; clone_size: .; cdr3_aa: CASSQEQIGNTIYF; cdr3_nt: TGCGCCAGCAGCCAAGAACAGATTGGAAACACCATATATTTT
d_call: .; j_call: TRBJ1-5; v_call: TRBV2; clone_size: .; cdr3_aa: CASWSGGNQPQHF; cdr3_nt: TGTGCCAGCTGGTCAGGGGGCAATCAGCCCCAGCATTTT
d_call: .; j_call: TRBJ1-1; v_call: TRBV28; clone_size: once; cdr3_aa: CASSLGGRGWANTEAFF; cdr3_nt: TGTGCCAGCAGCTTAGGCGGCAGGGGATGGGCGAACACTGAAGCTTTCTTT
d_call: .; j_call: TRBJ2-1; v_call: TRBV11-2; clone_size: .; cdr3_aa: CASSVLGRTQYNEQFF; cdr3_nt: TGTGCCAGCAGCGTCCTCGGTCGGACTCAGTACAATGAGCAGTTCTTC
d_call: TRBD1; j_call: TRBJ1-2; v_call: TRBV7-9; clone_size: .; cdr3_aa: CASSLREDRGNGYTF; cdr3_nt: TGTGCCAGCAGCTTACGGGAGGACAGGGGGAATGGCTACACCTTC
d_call: .; j_call: TRBJ2-3; v_call: TRBV4-1; clone_size: .; cdr3_aa: CASSRTKQGSTDTQYF; cdr3_nt: TGCGCCAGCAGCCGGACGAAACAGGGCAGCACAGATACGCAGTATTTT
d_call: TRBD1; j_call: TRBJ1-2; v_call: TRBV4-2; clone_size: .; cdr3_aa: CASSHKSRAGGSSNGYTF; cdr3_nt: TGTGCCAGCAGCCATAAGTCCCGCGCAGGGGGCAGTTCGAATGGCTACACCTTC
d_call: TRBD1; j_call: TRBJ1-2; v_call: TRBV7-2; clone_size: .; cdr3_aa: CASSLRGRGDAGYTF; cdr3_nt: TGTGCCAGCAGCTTAAGGGGCAGGGGGGACGCTGGCTACACCTTC
d_call: TRBD1; j_call: TRBJ1-5; v_call: TRBV19; clone_size: .; cdr3_aa: CASSRTGSGNQPQHF; cdr3_nt: TGTGCCAGTAGTAGGACAGGGTCAGGAAATCAGCCCCAGCATTTT
d_call: TRBD1; j_call: TRBJ2-7; v_call: TRBV5-1; clone_size: .; cdr3_aa: CASSLSGGGYEQYF; cdr3_nt: TGCGCCAGCAGCTTGTCAGGGGGCGGGTACGAGCAGTACTTC
d_call: TRBD2; j_call: TRBJ2-3; v_call: TRBV28; clone_size: .; cdr3_aa: CASSWTSGGADTQYF; cdr3_nt: TGTGCCAGCAGTTGGACTAGCGGGGGGGCAGATACGCAGTATTTT
d_call: TRBD2; j_call: TRBJ2-1; v_call: TRBV19; clone_size: .; cdr3_aa: CASSILAGGHGEQFF; cdr3_nt: TGTGCCAGTAGTATACTAGCGGGGGGCCATGGTGAGCAGTTCTTC
d_call: .; j_call: TRBJ1-5; v_call: TRBV11-1; clone_size: .; cdr3_aa: CASSLGPSNQPQHF; cdr3_nt: TGTGCCAGCAGCTTAGGTCCGTCCAATCAGCCCCAGCATTTT
d_call: .; j_call: TRBJ2-1; v_call: TRBV28; clone_size: .; cdr3_aa: CASSSPSAGASSYNEQFF; cdr3_nt: TGTGCCAGCAGTTCACCCTCGGCGGGGGCAAGCTCCTACAATGAGCAGTTCTTC
d_call: TRBD1; j_call: TRBJ1-2; v_call: TRBV18; clone_size: .; cdr3_aa: CASSPSQGADYGYTF; cdr3_nt: TGTGCCAGCTCACCATCCCAGGGGGCTGACTATGGCTACACCTTC
d_call: TRBD2; j_call: TRBJ2-1; v_call: TRBV3-1/TRBV3-2; clone_size: few; cdr3_aa: CASSQDRWAGGEQFF; cdr3_nt: TGTGCCAGCAGCCAAGATCGATGGGCGGGGGGTGAGCAGTTCTTC
d_call: .; j_call: TRBJ1-6; v_call: TRBV5-1; clone_size: .; cdr3_aa: CASRGQYDSPLHF; cdr3_nt: TGCGCCAGCCGGGGACAATACGACTCACCCCTCCACTTT
d_call: .; j_call: TRBJ1-2; v_call: TRBV4-3; clone_size: once; cdr3_aa: CASSQDFGTNYGYTF; cdr3_nt: TGCGCCAGCAGCCAAGATTTCGGGACTAACTATGGCTACACCTTC
d_call: .; j_call: TRBJ2-1; v_call: TRBV28; clone_size: .; cdr3_aa: CASSLRGGNEQFF; cdr3_nt: TGTGCCAGCAGTTTGAGAGGGGGCAATGAGCAGTTCTTC
d_call: .; j_call: TRBJ1-2; v_call: TRBV5-1; clone_size: few; cdr3_aa: CASSLEAGNYGYTF; cdr3_nt: TGCGCCAGCAGCTTGGAGGCAGGAAACTATGGCTACACCTTC
d_call: .; j_call: TRBJ1-1; v_call: TRBV28; clone_size: .; cdr3_aa: CASSFVDRSTEAFF; cdr3_nt: TGTGCCAGCAGTTTCGTGGATAGGAGCACTGAAGCTTTCTTT
d_call: .; j_call: TRBJ1-4; v_call: TRBV28; clone_size: .; cdr3_aa: CASSLSGNEKLFF; cdr3_nt: TGTGCCAGCAGTTTATCAGGGAATGAAAAACTGTTTTTT
d_call: .; j_call: TRBJ2-4; v_call: TRBV30; clone_size: few; cdr3_aa: CAWSPPGGDAKNIQYF; cdr3_nt: TGTGCCTGGAGCCCCCCCGGAGGGGACGCCAAAAACATTCAGTACTTC
d_call: .; j_call: TRBJ1-6; v_call: TRBV27; clone_size: .; cdr3_aa: CASSLGNNSPLHF; cdr3_nt: TGTGCCAGCAGTTTAGGCAACAATTCACCCCTCCACTTT
d_call: TRBD1; j_call: TRBJ1-2; v_call: TRBV5-1; clone_size: .; cdr3_aa: CASSSGDRDVYGYTF; cdr3_nt: TGCGCCAGCAGCTCGGGGGACAGGGATGTCTATGGCTACACCTTC
d_call: .; j_call: TRBJ1-1; v_call: TRBV28; clone_size: .; cdr3_aa: CASREPSGRGNTEAFF; cdr3_nt: TGTGCCAGCAGAGAGCCTAGCGGCAGGGGAAACACTGAAGCTTTCTTT
d_call: .; j_call: TRBJ1-3; v_call: TRBV7-8; clone_size: .; cdr3_aa: CASSKTQGGNTIYF; cdr3_nt: TGTGCCAGCAGCAAGACCCAGGGAGGAAACACCATATATTTT
d_call: .; j_call: TRBJ1-2; v_call: TRBV5-1; clone_size: few; cdr3_aa: CASSVPTDLSNYGYTF; cdr3_nt: TGCGCCAGCAGCGTGCCGACAGATCTTTCTAACTATGGCTACACCTTC
d_call: .; j_call: TRBJ2-6; v_call: TRBV30; clone_size: once; cdr3_aa: CAWSVEVFFLPGANVLTF; cdr3_nt: TGTGCCTGGAGTGTCGAGGTTTTTTTTCTCCCTGGGGCCAACGTCCTGACTTTC
d_call: .; j_call: TRBJ1-4; v_call: TRBV27; clone_size: .; cdr3_aa: CASSYNPNEKLFF; cdr3_nt: TGTGCCAGCAGTTACAACCCTAATGAAAAACTGTTTTTT
d_call: TRBD1; j_call: TRBJ1-1; v_call: TRBV3-1/TRBV3-2; clone_size: .; cdr3_aa: CASSNRQGAGTEAFF; cdr3_nt: TGTGCCAGCAGCAACCGACAGGGGGCAGGGACTGAAGCTTTCTTT